The TCR beta chain described here comes from a study of cytomegalovirus exposure and HLA in healthy donors. The PCR had 60 Vbeta and 13 Jbeta primers. Produced via immunoSEQ multiplex PCR; TCRdb's table is partial and in-frame only. Of some 30,000 clones in the sample, approximately 90% were seen once. The donors gave bone marrow, and they were healthy. Whereas donors were nominally healthy upon sampling, unrecorded immune exposures were probable. J gave up 5 bases and V 5 bases, and 6 bases lay outside the gene matches. CDR1 and CDR2 from the germline V gene are MNHEY and SVGAGI. There are 14 residues in the CDR3.

The specimen sequenced was PBMCs. This receptor was obtained from a boy aged 5-17 years in good health and CMV-seronegative. This chain connects TRBV6-5 to TRBJ2-7; 10 bases match TRBD1. CDR3 DNA: TGTGCCAGCAGTGGAGGGACAGGGGTCCACGAGCAGTACTTC. Translating it yields CASSGGTGVHEQYF.